This entry features one TCR beta chain sequence. Its binding antigen is unknown. Base quality data are lacking; no much larger clone is found one base away. Preparation of the library involved the immunoSEQ multiplex PCR assay. The immuneACCESS repertoire file appears here via TCRdb, limited to in-frame rearrangements. These files lack a portion of the clones; in checked studies, under half of the deficit traces to unresolved V genes, and the cause of the others is not known. In this sample the table shows approximately 75,000 clones, 97% of which occur a single time. 0.18% of the sample rests with the top ten. The sample is drawn from a study of technical replicates of blood from a few donors (dated by TCRdb to 2017 to 2019). Sequences MDHEN (CDR1) and SYDVKM (CDR2) are obtained from the germline V gene. There are 15 amino acids in the CDR3, from cysteine to phenylalanine inclusive. The sequence is cut down to CDR3 DNA, 45 bases in frame from base 1. Unmatched junction bases come to 5, with V trimmed by 4 bases and J by 0 bases.

The rearrangement combines TRBV28 with TRBJ1-1; 7 central nucleotides agree with TRBD1. The TCR was taken from a human donor in good health. Sequenced sample: T cells isolated from PBMCs. At the DNA level, the sequence is TGTGCCAGCAGTTCAGCAGGGGGTTTGAACACTGAAGCTTTCTTT. Translation gives CASSSAGGLNTEAFF.